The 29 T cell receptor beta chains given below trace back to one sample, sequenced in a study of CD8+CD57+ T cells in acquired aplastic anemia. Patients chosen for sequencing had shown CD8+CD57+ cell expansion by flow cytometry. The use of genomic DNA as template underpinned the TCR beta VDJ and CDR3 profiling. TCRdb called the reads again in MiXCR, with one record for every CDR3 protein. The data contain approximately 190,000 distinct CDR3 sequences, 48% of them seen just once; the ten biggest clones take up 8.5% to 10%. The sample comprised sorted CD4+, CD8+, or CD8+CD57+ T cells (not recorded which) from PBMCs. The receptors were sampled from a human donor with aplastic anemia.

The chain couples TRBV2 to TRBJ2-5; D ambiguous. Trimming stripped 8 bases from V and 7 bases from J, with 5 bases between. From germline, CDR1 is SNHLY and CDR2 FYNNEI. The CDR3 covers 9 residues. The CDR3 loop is CASLRTQYF. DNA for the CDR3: TGTGCCAGCCTTAGGACCCAGTACTTC.

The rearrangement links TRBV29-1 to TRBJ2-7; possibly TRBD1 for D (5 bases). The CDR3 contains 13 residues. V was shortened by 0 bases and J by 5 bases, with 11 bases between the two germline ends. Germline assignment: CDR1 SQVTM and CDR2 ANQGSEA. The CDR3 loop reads CSVEDLTGNEQYF. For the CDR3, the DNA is TGCAGCGTTGAAGATCTTACAGGTAACGAGCAGTACTTC.

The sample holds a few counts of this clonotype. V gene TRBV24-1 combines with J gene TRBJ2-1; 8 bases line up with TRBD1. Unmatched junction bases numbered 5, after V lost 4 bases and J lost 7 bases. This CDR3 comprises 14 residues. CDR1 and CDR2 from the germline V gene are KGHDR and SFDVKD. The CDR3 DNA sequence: TGTGCCACCAGTGAAGCAGACAGGGGTAATGAGCAGTTCTTC. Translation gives CATSEADRGNEQFF.

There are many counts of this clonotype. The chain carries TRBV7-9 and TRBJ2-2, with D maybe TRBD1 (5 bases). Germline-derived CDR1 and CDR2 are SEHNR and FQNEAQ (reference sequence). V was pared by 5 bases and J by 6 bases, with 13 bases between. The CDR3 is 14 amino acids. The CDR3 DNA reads TGTGCCAGCAGCGGAAGGGGTCGGGCCGGGGAGCTGTTTTTT. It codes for CASSGRGRAGELFF.

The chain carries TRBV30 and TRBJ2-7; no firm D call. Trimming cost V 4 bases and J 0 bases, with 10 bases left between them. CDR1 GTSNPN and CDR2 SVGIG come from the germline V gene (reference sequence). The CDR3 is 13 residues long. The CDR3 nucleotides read TGTGCCTGGACTCTACAGCACTCCTACGAGCAGTACTTC. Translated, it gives CAWTLQHSYEQYF.

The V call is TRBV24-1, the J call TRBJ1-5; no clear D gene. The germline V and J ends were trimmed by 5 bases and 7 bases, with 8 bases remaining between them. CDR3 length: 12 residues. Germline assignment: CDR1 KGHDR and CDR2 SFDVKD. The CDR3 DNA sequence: TGTGCCACCAGTGCCGTAGGACAGCCCCAGCATTTT. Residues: CATSAVGQPQHF.

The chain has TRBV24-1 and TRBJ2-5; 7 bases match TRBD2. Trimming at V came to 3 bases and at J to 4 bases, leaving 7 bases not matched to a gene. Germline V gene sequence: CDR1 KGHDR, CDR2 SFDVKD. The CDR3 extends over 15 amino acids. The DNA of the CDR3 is TGTGCCACCAGTGATAAGCGGGGCCCTGGAGAGACCCAGTACTTC. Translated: CATSDKRGPGETQYF.

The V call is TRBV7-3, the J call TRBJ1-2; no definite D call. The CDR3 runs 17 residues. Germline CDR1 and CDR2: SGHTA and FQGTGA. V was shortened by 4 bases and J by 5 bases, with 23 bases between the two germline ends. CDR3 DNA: TGTGCCAGCAGCTCCGTTACCGAGCGGGATTGGAGGTATGGCTACACCTTC. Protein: CASSSVTERDWRYGYTF.

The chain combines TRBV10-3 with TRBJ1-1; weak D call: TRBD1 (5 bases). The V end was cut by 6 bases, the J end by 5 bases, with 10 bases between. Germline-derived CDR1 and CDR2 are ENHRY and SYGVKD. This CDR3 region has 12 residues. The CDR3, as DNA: TGTGCCATCAGGCAGGGCCGTACTGAAGCTTTCTTT. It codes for CAIRQGRTEAFF.

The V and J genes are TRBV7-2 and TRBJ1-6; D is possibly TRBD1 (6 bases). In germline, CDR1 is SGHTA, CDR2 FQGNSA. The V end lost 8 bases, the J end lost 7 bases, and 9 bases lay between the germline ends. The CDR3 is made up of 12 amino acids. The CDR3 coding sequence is TGTGCCAGCCAGGGGTCAAATTCACCCCTCCACTTT. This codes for CASQGSNSPLHF.

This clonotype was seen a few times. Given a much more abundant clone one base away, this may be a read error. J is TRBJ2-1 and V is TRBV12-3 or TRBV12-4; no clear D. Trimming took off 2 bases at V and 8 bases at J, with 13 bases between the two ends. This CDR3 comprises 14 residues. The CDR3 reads CASSLRAGNDEQFF. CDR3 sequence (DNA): TGTGCCAGCAGTTTAAGGGCTGGCAACGATGAGCAGTTCTTC.

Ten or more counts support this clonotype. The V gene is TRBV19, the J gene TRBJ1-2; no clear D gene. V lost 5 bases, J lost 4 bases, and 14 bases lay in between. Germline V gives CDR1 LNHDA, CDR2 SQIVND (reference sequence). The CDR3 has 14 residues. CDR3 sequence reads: CASSVGLAVYGYTF. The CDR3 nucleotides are TGTGCCAGTAGTGTAGGCCTCGCCGTCTATGGCTACACCTTC.

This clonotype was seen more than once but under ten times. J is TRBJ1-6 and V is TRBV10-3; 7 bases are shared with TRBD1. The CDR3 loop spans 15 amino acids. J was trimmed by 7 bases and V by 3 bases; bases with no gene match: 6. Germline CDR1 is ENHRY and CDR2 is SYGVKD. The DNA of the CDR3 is TGTGCCATCAGTGATGCAGGGGGAATCAATTCACCCCTCCACTTT. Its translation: CAISDAGGINSPLHF.

CDR3 in amino acids: CASSPRTTYEQYF. CDR3 bases: TGTGCCAGCAGCCCCCGGACAACATACGAGCAGTACTTC. The chain links TRBV11-2 to TRBJ2-7; D might be TRBD1 (5 bases). This CDR3 contains 13 residues. V shed 5 bases and J shed 4 bases, with 12 bases lying between them. In germline, CDR1 is SGHAT, CDR2 FQNNGV. The variable domain in full, with the rest retrieved from reference TRBV11-2 and TRBJ2-7, is EAGVAQSPRYKIIEKRQSVAFWCNPISGHATLYWYQQILGQGPKLLIQFQNNGVVDDSQLPKDRFSAERLKGVDSTLKIQPAKLEDSAVYLCASSPRTTYEQYFGPGTRLTVT.

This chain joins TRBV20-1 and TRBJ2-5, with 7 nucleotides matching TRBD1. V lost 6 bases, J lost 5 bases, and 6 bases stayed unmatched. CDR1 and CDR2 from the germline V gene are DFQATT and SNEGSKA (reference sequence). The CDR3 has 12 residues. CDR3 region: CSARQGLETQYF. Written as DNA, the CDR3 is TGCAGTGCCAGACAGGGTCTGGAGACCCAGTACTTC.

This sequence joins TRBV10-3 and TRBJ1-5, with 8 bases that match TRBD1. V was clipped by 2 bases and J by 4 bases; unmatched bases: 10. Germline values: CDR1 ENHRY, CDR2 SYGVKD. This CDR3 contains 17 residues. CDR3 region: CAISETRTGFENQPQHF. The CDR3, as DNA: TGTGCCATCAGTGAGACCCGGACAGGGTTCGAGAATCAGCCCCAGCATTTT.

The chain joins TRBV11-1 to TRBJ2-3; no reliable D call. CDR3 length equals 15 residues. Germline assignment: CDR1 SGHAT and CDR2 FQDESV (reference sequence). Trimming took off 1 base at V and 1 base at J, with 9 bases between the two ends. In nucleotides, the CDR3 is TGTGCCAGCAGCTTAGGAGTGGTAGGCACAGATACGCAGTATTTT. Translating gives CASSLGVVGTDTQYF.

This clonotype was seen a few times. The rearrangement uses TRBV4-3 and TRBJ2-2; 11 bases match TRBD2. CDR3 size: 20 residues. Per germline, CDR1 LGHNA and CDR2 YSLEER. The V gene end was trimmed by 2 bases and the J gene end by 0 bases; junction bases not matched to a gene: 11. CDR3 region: CASSQILGLAGNANTGELFF. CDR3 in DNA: TGCGCCAGCAGCCAAATTTTAGGACTAGCGGGTAATGCGAACACCGGGGAGCTGTTTTTT.

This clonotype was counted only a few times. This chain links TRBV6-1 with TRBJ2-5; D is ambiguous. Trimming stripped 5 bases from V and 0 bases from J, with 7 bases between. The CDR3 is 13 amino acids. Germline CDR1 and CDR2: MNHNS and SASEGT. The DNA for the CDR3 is TGTGCCAGCAGTATAGACTACCAAGAGACCCAGTACTTC. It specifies CASSIDYQETQYF.

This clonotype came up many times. This CDR3 is CSVARQGNTDTQYF. Here the CDR3 DNA reads TGCAGCGTTGCGCGACAGGGAAACACAGATACGCAGTATTTT. The chain couples TRBV29-1 to TRBJ2-3; TRBD1 matches at 7 bases. The CDR3 totals 14 residues. Looked up from germline, CDR1 is SQVTM and CDR2 is ANQGSEA. The junction had 6 bases not matched to a gene; V was cut back by 4 bases and J by 2 bases.

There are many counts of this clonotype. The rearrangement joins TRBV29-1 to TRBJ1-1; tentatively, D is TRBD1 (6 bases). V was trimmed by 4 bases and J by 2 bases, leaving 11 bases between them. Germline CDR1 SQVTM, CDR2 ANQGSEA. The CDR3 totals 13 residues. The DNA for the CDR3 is TGCAGCGTTGGTGGGGGCACCAACACTGAAGCTTTCTTT. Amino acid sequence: CSVGGGTNTEAFF.

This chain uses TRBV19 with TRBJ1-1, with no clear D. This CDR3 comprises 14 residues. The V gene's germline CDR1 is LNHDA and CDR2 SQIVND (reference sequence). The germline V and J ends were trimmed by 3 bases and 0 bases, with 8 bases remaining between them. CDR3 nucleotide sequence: TGTGCCAGTAGTATTCAGGCCTTGAACACTGAAGCTTTCTTT. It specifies CASSIQALNTEAFF.

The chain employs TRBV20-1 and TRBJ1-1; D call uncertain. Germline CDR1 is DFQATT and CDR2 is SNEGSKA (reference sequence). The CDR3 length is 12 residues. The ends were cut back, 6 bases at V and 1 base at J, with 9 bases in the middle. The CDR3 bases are TGCAGTGCCTTACACCCGAACACTGAAGCTTTCTTT. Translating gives CSALHPNTEAFF.

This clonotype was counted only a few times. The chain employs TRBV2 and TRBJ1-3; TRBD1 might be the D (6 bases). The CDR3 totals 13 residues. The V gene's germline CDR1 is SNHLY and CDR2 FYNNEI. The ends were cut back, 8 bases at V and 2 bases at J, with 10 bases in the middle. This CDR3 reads CASQQGTGNTIYF. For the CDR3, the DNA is TGTGCCAGCCAACAGGGAACTGGAAACACCATATATTTT.

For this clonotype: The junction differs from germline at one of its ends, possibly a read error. CDR3 region: CASSYSVDAGAPYEQHF. CDR3 bases: TGTGCCAGCAGTTACAGCGTAGATGCGGGGGCACCCTACGAGCAGCACTTC. The chain employs TRBV10-3 and TRBJ2-7; D might be TRBD2 (7 bases). Germline-derived CDR1 and CDR2 are ENHRY and SYGVKD. This CDR3 has 17 residues.

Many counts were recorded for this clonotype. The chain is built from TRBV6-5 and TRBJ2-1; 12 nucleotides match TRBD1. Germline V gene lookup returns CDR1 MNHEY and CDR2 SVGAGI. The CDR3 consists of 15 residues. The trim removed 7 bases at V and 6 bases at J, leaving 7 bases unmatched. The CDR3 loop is CASTLGTGGFNEQFF. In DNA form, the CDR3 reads TGTGCCAGCACCCTCGGGACAGGGGGCTTCAATGAGCAGTTCTTC.

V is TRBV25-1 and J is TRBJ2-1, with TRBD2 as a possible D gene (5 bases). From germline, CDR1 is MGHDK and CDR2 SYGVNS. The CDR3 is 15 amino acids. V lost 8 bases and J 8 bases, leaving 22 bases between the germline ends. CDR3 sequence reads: CASGELSPRADEQFF. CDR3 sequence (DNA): TGTGCCAGCGGGGAGTTGTCACCTCGGGCGGATGAGCAGTTCTTC.

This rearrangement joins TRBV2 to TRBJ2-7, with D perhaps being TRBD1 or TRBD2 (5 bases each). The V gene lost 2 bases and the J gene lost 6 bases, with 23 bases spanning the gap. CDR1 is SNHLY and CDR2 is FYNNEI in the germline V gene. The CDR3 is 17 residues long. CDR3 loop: CASSESPLGTPWGEQYF. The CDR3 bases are TGTGCCAGCAGTGAATCCCCGCTCGGGACCCCATGGGGCGAGCAGTACTTC.

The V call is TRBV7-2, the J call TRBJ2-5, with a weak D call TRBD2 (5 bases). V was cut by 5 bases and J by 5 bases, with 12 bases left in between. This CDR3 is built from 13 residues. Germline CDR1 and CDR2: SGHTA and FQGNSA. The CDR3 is CASSKRAGETQYF. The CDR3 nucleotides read TGTGCCAGCAGCAAGAGGGCCGGGGAGACCCAGTACTTC.